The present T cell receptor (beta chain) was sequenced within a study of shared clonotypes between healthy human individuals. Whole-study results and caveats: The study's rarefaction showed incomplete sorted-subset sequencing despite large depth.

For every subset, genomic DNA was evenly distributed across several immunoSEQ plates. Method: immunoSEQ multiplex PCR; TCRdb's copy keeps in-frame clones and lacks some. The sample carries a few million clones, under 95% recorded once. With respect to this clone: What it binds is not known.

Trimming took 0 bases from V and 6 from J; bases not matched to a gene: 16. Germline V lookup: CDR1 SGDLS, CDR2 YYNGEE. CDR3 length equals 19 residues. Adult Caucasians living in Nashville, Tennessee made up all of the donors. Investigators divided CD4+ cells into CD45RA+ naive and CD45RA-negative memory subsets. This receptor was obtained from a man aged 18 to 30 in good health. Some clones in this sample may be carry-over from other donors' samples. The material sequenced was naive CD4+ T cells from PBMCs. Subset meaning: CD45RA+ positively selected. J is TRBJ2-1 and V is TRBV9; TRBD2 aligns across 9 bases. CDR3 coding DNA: TGTGCCAGCAGCGTAGTCCCACCGACGTCGAGCGGGAGGTTCAATGAGCAGTTCTTC. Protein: CASSVVPPTSSGRFNEQFF.